This passage covers 13 T cell receptor beta chains from one sample sequenced in a study of a mutant IDH1 vaccine in newly diagnosed glioma. This table comes from immunoSEQ multiplex PCR, and its TCRdb copy is limited to in-frame clones, with some not included. Of about 23,000 clones in the sample, roughly 92% were seen once. The time point is: baseline, week 1 (first vaccination visit). As to treatment: pre-vaccination baseline after standard-of-care therapy. The sample was PBMCs, taken from a glioma patient treated with radiotherapy, temozolomide or both. The receptors originated from a man aged 25-45 years with glioma.

The CDR3 here is CASSPTGNGYTF. The CDR3 DNA reads TGTGCCAGCAGCCCAACAGGGAATGGCTACACCTTC. The V call is TRBV6-6, the J call TRBJ1-2, with D possibly being TRBD1 (6 bases). This CDR3 is built from 12 residues. Germline values: CDR1 MNHNY, CDR2 SVGAGI (reference sequence). Deletions cut 6 bases from V and 6 bases from J, with 11 bases between.

This clone is a singleton in its sample. The chain recombines TRBV10-2 with TRBJ1-1; D ambiguous. V was pared by 2 bases and J by 0 bases, with 7 bases between. Looked up from germline, CDR1 is WSHSY and CDR2 is SAAADI. This CDR3 comprises 14 residues. The CDR3 nucleotides are TGCGCCAGCAGTGAGGAGGTGATGAACACTGAAGCTTTCTTT. Its translation is CASSEEVMNTEAFF.

This clone was found a few times. V and J are TRBV2 and TRBJ1-5; D gene ambiguous. This CDR3 has 13 amino acids. V gave up 10 bases and J gave up 1 base, with 11 bases separating them. Germline V gives CDR1 SNHLY, CDR2 FYNNEI. The CDR3 sequence: CATRPASNQPQHF. Here the CDR3 DNA reads TGTGCCACTCGACCCGCGAGCAATCAGCCCCAGCATTTT.

The chain combines TRBV29-1 with TRBJ2-5, with a weak D call TRBD2 (6 bases). The J call may be mistaken, given a closer DNA end match to TRBJ2-7. The CDR3 totals 12 residues. Germline V gene data show CDR1 as SQVTM and CDR2 as ANQGSEA. CDR3 protein: CSVRPGAYEQYF. The CDR3, as DNA: TGCAGCGTCCGGCCGGGGGCCTACGAGCAGTACTTC.

CDR3 region: CAWRPGNNEQFF. In DNA form, the CDR3 reads TGTGCCTGGAGGCCCGGTAACAATGAGCAGTTCTTC. The chain uses TRBV30 and TRBJ2-1; D is ambiguous. The germline V and J ends were trimmed by 3 bases and 5 bases, with 8 bases remaining between them. The germline gives CDR1 GTSNPN, CDR2 SVGIG (reference sequence). The CDR3 loop spans 12 amino acids. The whole variable domain, remainder taken from reference TRBV30 and TRBJ2-1, is SQTIHQWPATLVQPVGSPLSLECTVEGTSNPNLYWYRQAAGRGLQLLFYSVGIGQISSEVPQNLSASRPQDRQFILSSKKLLLSDSGFYLCAWRPGNNEQFFGPGTRLTVL.

The rearrangement joins TRBV10-3 to TRBJ2-3; possible D gene TRBD2, 5 bases. The germline V gene has CDR1 ENHRY and CDR2 SYGVKD. The CDR3 has 14 amino acids. The V end lost 7 bases, the J end lost 0 bases, and 11 bases lay between the germline ends. CDR3 sequence reads: CAITGSASTDTQYF. CDR3 nucleotide sequence: TGTGCCATCACGGGGTCGGCTAGCACAGATACGCAGTATTTT.

This sequence joins TRBV5-1 and TRBJ2-7; TRBD2 is a possible D gene (6 bases). The V and J ends lost 6 bases and 2 bases respectively, with 18 bases between them. Germline CDR1 and CDR2: SGHRS and YFSETQ. The CDR3 extends over 15 amino acids. Here the CDR3 reads CASTFGASAAYEQYF. Here the CDR3 DNA reads TGCGCCAGCACCTTCGGGGCTAGCGCAGCCTACGAGCAGTACTTC.

V gene TRBV6-5 combines with J gene TRBJ1-3; unclear D gene. Germline CDR1 MNHEY, CDR2 SVGAGI. The CDR3 is 13 amino acids. The V end was cut by 8 bases, the J end by 0 bases, with 8 bases between. CDR3 DNA sequence: TGTGCCAGCGGTTGGAACTCTGGAAACACCATATATTTT. This codes for CASGWNSGNTIYF.

V is TRBV6-5 and J is TRBJ2-5, with 9 bases aligning to TRBD2. CDR1 is MNHEY, CDR2 SVGAGI, per germline. The CDR3 sequence is 14 residues long. V lost 2 bases, J lost 7 bases, and 5 bases stayed unmatched. The CDR3 nucleotides read TGTGCCAGCAGTTACGCGGGAGGGAGAGGGACCCAGTACTTC. Its translation is CASSYAGGRGTQYF.

The chain joins TRBV7-9 to TRBJ2-1, with TRBD2 matching 10 bases. Germline-derived CDR1 and CDR2 are SEHNR and FQNEAQ (reference sequence). The CDR3 spans 15 residues. V gave up 3 bases and J gave up 6 bases; unmatched junction bases: 5. DNA for the CDR3: TGTGCCAGCAGCTTGGGAGCGGGAGGGATCAATGAGCAGTTCTTC. Encoded protein: CASSLGAGGINEQFF.

V gene TRBV23-1 combines with J gene TRBJ1-2, with no clear D. TRBV23-1 is annotated as an ORF whose role is uncertain. Trimming left V 2 bases short and J 6 bases short, with 13 bases between. CDR3 length equals 14 residues. The CDR3 protein is CASSQPIYGDGYTF. The CDR3 region has the DNA TGCGCCAGCAGTCAACCCATTTACGGGGATGGCTACACCTTC.

This clone has only one observation. This sequence joins TRBV7-4 and TRBJ2-1; TRBD2 agrees at 13 bases. Unmatched junction bases numbered 14, after V lost 2 bases and J lost 1 base. Germline CDR1 reads SGHVT; CDR2 reads SQSDAQ. There are 21 residues in the CDR3. CDR3 amino acids: CASSLYPPPGLAGSSYNEQFF. The CDR3 DNA is TGTGCCAGCAGCTTATACCCCCCCCCGGGACTAGCGGGGTCGTCCTACAATGAGCAGTTCTTC.

The chain's CDR3 is CASSLVAGNTGELFF. CDR3 sequence (DNA): TGTGCCAGCAGCTTGGTCGCAGGGAACACCGGGGAGCTGTTTTTT. The rearrangement links TRBV5-6 to TRBJ2-2; D remains ambiguous. The V end was cut by 0 bases, the J end by 1 base, with 7 bases between. The CDR3 consists of 15 residues. Germline assignment: CDR1 SGHDT and CDR2 YYEEEE.